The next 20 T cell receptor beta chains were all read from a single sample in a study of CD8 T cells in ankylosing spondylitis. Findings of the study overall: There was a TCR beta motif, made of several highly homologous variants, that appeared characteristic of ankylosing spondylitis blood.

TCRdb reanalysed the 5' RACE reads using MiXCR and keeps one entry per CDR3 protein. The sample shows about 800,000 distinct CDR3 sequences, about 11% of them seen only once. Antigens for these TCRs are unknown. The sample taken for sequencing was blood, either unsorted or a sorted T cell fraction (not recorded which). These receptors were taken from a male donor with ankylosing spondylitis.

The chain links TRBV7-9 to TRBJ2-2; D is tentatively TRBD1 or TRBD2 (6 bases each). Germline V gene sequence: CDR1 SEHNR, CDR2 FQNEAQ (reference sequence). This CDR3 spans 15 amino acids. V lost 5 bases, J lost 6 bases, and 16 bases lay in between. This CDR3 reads CASSHTGTRPGELFF. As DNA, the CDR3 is TGTGCCAGCAGCCATACAGGGACTCGACCCGGGGAGCTGTTTTTT.

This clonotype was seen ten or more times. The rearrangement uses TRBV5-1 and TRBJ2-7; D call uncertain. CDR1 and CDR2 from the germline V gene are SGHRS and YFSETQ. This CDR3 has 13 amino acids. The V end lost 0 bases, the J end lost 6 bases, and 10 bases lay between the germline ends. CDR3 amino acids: CASSLEWFSEQYF. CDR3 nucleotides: TGCGCCAGCAGCTTGGAGTGGTTCAGCGAGCAGTACTTC.

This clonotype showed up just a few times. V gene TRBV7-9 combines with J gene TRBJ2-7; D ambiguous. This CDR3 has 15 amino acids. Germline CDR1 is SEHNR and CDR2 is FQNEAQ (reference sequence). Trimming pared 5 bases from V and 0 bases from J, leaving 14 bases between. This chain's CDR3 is CASSPPGGISYEQYF. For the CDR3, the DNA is TGTGCCAGCAGCCCCCCTGGCGGAATCTCCTACGAGCAGTACTTC.

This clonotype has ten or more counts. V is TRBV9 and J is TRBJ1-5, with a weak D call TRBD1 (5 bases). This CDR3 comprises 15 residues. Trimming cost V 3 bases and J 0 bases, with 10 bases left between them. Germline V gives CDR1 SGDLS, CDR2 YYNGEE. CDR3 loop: CASSATGNSNQPQHF. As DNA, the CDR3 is TGTGCCAGCAGCGCCACAGGTAATAGCAATCAGCCCCAGCATTTT.

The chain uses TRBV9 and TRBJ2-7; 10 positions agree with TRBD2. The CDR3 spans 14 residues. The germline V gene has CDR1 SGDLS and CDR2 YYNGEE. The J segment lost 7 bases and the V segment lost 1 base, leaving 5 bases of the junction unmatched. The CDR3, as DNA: TGTGCCAGCAGCGTAAGCGGGAGGGCCGGGGAGCAGTACTTC. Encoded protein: CASSVSGRAGEQYF.

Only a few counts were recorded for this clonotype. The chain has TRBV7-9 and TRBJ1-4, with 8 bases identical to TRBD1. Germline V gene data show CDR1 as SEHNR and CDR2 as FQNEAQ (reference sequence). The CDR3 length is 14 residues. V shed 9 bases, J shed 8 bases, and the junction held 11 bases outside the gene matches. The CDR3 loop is CASASGTGVEKLFF. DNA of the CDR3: TGTGCCAGTGCCTCCGGGACAGGAGTCGAAAAACTGTTTTTT.

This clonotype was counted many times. The DNA of the CDR3 is TGTGCCAGCAGCTCAAGCTGGGGGGATGAGACCCAGTACTTC. It codes for CASSSSWGDETQYF. The genes are TRBV7-2 and TRBJ2-5; tentatively, D is TRBD2 (6 bases). V shed 4 bases and J shed 5 bases, with 14 bases lying between them. The CDR3 runs 14 residues. Germline V CDR1 and CDR2: SGHTA, FQGNSA.

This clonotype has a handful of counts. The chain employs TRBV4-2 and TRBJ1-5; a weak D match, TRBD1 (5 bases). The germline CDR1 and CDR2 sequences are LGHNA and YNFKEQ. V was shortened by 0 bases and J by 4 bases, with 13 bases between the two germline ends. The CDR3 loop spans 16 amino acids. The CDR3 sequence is CASSQEDGGSNQPQHF. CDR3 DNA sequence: TGTGCCAGCAGCCAAGAAGACGGGGGGAGTAATCAGCCCCAGCATTTT.

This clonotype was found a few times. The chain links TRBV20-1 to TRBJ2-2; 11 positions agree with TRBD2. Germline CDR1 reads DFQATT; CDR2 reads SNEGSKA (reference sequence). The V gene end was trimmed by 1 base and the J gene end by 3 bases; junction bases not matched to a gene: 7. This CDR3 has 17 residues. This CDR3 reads CSARGFSGRDHTGELFF. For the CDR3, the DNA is TGCAGTGCTAGAGGCTTTAGCGGGAGGGACCACACCGGGGAGCTGTTTTTT.

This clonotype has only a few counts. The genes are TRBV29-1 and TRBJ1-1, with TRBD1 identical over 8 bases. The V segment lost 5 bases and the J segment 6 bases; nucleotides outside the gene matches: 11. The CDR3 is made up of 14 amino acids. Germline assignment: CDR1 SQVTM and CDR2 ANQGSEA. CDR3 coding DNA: TGCAGCGTTTTAATACAGGGGGTCGGCGCTGAAGCTTTCTTT. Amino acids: CSVLIQGVGAEAFF.

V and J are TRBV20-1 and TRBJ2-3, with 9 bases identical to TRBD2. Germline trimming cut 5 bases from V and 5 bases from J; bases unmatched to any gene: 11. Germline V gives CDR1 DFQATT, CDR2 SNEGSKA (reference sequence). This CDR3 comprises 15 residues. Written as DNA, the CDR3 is TGCAGTGCTCCAAGATCTAGCGGGGACTTAGATACGCAGTATTTT. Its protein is CSAPRSSGDLDTQYF.

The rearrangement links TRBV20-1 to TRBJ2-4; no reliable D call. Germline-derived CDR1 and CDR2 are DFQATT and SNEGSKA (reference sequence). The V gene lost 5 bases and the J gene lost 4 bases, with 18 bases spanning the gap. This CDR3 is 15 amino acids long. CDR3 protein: CSAPLLGRPKNIQYF. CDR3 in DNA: TGCAGTGCTCCATTACTGGGAAGACCGAAAAACATTCAGTACTTC.

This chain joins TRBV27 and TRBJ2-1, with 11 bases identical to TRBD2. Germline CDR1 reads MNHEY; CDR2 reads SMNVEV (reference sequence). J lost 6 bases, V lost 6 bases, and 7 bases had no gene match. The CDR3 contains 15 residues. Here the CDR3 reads CASSKLAGVRNEQFF. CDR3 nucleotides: TGTGCCAGCAGCAAACTAGCGGGGGTTCGCAATGAGCAGTTCTTC.

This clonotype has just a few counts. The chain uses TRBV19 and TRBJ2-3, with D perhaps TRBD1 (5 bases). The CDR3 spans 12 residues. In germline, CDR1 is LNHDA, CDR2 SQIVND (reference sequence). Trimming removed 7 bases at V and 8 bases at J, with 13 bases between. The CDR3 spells CASTGSIGTQYF. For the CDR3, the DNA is TGTGCCAGTACAGGGTCCATCGGTACGCAGTATTTT.

CDR3 sequence: CASSLEGEISYEQYF. The CDR3 DNA reads TGTGCCAGCAGTTTGGAGGGGGAAATCTCCTACGAGCAGTACTTC. V is TRBV27 and J is TRBJ2-7; D is possibly TRBD1 or TRBD2 (6 bases each). Per the germline V gene, CDR1 is MNHEY and CDR2 is SMNVEV (reference sequence). V lost 3 bases to trimming and J lost 0 bases, with 12 bases between them. This CDR3 region has 15 residues.

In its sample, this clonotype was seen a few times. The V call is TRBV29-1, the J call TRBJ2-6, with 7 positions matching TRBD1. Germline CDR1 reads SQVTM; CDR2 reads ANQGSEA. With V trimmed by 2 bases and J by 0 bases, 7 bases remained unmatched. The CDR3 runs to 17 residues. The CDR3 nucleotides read TGCAGCGTTGAATTGAATGACAGGGTCTCTGGGGCCAACGTCCTGACTTTC. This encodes CSVELNDRVSGANVLTF. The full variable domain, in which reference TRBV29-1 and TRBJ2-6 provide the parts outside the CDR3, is SAVISQKPSRDICQRGTSLTIQCQVDSQVTMMFWYRQQPGQSLTLIATANQGSEATYESGFVIDKFPISRPNLTFSTLTVSNMSPEDSSIYLCSVELNDRVSGANVLTFGAGSRLTVL.

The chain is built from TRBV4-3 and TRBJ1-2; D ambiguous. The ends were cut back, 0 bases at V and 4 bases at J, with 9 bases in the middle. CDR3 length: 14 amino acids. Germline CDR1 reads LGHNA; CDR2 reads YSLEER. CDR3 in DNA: TGCGCCAGCAGCCAAGATTGGGCTACCTATGGCTACACCTTC. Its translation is CASSQDWATYGYTF.

DNA of the CDR3: TGCGCCACTAGACACACGAACACTGAAGCTTTCTTT. Protein sequence: CATRHTNTEAFF. The gene calls are TRBV10-2 and TRBJ1-1; D not certain. Trimming removed 10 bases from V and 1 base from J, with 10 bases in between. CDR3 length: 12 residues. Germline values: CDR1 WSHSY, CDR2 SAAADI.

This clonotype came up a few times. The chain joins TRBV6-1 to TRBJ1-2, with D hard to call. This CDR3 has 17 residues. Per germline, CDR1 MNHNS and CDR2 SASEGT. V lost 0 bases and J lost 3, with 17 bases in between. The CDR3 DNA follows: TGTGCCAGCAGTGAAGCGCGAGAGGGATGGAACTACTATGGCTACACCTTC. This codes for CASSEAREGWNYYGYTF.

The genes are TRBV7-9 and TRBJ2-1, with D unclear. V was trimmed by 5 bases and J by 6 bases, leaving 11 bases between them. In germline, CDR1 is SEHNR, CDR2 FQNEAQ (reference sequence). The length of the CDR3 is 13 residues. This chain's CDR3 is CASSRRRANEQFF. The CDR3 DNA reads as TGTGCCAGCAGCCGAAGACGGGCCAATGAGCAGTTCTTC. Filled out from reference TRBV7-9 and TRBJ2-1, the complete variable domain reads DTGVSQNPRHKITKRGQNVTFRCDPISEHNRLYWYRQTLGQGPEFLTYFQNEAQLEKSRLLSDRFSAERPKGSFSTLEIQRTEQGDSAMYLCASSRRRANEQFFGPGTRLTVL.